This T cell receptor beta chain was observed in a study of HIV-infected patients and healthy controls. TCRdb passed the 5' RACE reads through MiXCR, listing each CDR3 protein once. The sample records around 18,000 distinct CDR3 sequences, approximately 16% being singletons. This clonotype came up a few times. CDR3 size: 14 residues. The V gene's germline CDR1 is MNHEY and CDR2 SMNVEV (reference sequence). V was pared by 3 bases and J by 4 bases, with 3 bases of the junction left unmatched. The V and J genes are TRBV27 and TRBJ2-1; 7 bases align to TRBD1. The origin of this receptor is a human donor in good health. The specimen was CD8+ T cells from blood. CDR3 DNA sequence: TGTGCCAGCAGTTTTGGGACAGCGTACAATGAGCAGTTCTTC. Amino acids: CASSFGTAYNEQFF.